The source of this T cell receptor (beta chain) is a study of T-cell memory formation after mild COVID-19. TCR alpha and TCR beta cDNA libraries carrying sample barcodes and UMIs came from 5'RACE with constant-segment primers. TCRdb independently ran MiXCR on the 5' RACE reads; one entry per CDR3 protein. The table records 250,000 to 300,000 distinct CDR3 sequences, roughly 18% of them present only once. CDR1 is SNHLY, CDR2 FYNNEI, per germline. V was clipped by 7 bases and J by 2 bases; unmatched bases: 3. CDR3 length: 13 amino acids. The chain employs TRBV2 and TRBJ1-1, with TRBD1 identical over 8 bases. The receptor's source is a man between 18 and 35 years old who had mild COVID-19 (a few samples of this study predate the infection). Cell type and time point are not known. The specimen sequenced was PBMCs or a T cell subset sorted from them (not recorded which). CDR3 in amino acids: CASTGTGNTEAFF. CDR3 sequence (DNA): TGTGCCAGCACCGGGACAGGAAACACTGAAGCTTTCTTT. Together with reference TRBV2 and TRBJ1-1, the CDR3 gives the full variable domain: EPEVTQTPSHQVTQMGQEVILRCVPISNHLYFYWYRQILGQKVEFLVSFYNNEISEKSEIFDDQFSVERPDGSNFTLKIRSTKLEDSAMYFCASTGTGNTEAFFGQGTRLTVV.